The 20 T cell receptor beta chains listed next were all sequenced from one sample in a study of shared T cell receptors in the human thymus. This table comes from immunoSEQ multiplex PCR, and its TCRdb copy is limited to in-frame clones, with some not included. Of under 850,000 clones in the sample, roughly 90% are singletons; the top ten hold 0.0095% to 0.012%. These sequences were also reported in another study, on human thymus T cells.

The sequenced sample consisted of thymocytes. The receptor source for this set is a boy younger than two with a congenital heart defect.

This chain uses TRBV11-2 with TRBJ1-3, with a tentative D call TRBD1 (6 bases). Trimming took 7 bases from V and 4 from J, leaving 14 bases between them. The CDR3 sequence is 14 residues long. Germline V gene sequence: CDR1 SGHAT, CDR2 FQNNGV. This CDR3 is CASTLGGGGNTIYF. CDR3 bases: TGTGCCAGCACCCTGGGAGGGGGAGGAAACACCATATATTTT.

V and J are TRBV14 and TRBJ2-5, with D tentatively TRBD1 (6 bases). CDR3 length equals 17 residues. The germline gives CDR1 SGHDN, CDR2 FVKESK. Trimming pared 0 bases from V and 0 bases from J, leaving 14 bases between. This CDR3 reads CASSQDDRPMDQETQYF. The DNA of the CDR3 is TGTGCCAGCAGCCAAGACGACAGGCCCATGGACCAAGAGACCCAGTACTTC.

The CDR3 here is CASSRWTDPYGYTF. The DNA of the CDR3 is TGTGCCAGCAGCCGCTGGACAGACCCCTATGGCTACACCTTC. The V call is TRBV14, the J call TRBJ1-2, with a tentative D call TRBD1 (6 bases). The V gene's germline CDR1 is SGHDN and CDR2 FVKESK. V shed 4 bases and J shed 4 bases, with 13 bases lying between them. The CDR3 consists of 14 residues. The whole variable domain, remainder taken from reference TRBV14 and TRBJ1-2, is EAGVTQFPSHSVIEKGQTVTLRCDPISGHDNLYWYRRVMGKEIKFLLHFVKESKQDESGMPNNRFLAERTGGTYSTLKVQPAELEDSGVYFCASSRWTDPYGYTFGSGTRLTVV.

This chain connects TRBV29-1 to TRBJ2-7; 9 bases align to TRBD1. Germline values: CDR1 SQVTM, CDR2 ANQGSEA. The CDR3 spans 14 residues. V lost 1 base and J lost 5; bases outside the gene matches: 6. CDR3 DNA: TGCAGCGTTGAAGGTCGGGACAGGGAGGACGAGCAGTACTTC. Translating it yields CSVEGRDREDEQYF.

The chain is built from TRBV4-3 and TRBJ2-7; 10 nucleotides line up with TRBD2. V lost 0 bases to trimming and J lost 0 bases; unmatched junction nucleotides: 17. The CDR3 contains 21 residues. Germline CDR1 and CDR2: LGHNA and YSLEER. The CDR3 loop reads CASSQDDGVRAGGFDSYEQYF. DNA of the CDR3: TGCGCCAGCAGCCAAGATGACGGCGTTAGAGCGGGAGGGTTTGACTCCTACGAGCAGTACTTC.

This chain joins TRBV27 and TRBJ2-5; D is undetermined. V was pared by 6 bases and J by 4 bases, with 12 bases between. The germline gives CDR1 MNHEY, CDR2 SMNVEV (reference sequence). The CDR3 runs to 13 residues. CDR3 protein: CASSGYSGETQYF. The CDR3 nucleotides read TGTGCCAGCAGCGGGTATTCGGGAGAGACCCAGTACTTC.

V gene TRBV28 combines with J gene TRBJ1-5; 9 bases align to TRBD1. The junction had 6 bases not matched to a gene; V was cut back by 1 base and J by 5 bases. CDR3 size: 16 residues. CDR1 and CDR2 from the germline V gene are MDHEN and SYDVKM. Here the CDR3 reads CASSLSPGQGHQPQHF. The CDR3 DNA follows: TGTGCCAGCAGTTTATCCCCGGGACAGGGCCATCAGCCCCAGCATTTT. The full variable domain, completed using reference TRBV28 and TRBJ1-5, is DVKVTQSSRYLVKRTGEKVFLECVQDMDHENMFWYRQDPGLGLRLIYFSYDVKMKEKGDIPEGYSVSREKKERFSLILESASTNQTSMYLCASSLSPGQGHQPQHFGDGTRLSIL.

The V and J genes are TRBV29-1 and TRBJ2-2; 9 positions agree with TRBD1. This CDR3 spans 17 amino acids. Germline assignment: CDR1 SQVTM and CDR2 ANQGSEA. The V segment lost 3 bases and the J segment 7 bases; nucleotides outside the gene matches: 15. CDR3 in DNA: TGCAGCGTTGAGGGGACAGGGTCCGACGGCCAGATCGGGGAGCTGTTTTTT. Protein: CSVEGTGSDGQIGELFF.

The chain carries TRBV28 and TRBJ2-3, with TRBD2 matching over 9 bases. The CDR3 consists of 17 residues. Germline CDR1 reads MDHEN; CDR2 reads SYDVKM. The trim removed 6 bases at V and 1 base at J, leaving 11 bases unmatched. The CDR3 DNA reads TGTGCCAGCAGCCAAGAGGTAGCGGGAGCTGGCACAGATACGCAGTATTTT. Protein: CASSQEVAGAGTDTQYF.

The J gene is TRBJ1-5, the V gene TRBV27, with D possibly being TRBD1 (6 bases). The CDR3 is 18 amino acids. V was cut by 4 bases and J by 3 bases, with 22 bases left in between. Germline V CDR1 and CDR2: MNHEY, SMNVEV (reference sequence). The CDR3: CASSSHRASRQSNQPQHF. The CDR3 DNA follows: TGTGCCAGCAGTTCCCACAGGGCCTCCCGACAATCCAATCAGCCCCAGCATTTT.

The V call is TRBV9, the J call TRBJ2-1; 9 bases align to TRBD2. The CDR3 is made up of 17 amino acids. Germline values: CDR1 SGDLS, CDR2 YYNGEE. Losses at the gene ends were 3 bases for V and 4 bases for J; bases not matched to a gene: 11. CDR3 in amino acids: CASSEMGGRAVYNEQFF. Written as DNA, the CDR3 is TGTGCCAGCAGCGAGATGGGCGGGAGGGCCGTATACAATGAGCAGTTCTTC.

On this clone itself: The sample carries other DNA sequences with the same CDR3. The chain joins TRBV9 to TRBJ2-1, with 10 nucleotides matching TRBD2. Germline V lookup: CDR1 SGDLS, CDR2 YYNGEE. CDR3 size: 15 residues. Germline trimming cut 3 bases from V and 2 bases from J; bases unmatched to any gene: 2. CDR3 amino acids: CASSASGSPYNEQFF. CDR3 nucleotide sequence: TGTGCCAGCAGCGCTAGCGGGAGTCCCTACAATGAGCAGTTCTTC.

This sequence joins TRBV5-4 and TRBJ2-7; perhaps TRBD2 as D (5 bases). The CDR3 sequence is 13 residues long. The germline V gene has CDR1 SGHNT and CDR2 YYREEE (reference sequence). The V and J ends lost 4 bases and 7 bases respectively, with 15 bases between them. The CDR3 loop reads CASSAELVGEQYF. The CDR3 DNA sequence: TGTGCCAGCAGCGCGGAACTAGTTGGAGAGCAGTACTTC.

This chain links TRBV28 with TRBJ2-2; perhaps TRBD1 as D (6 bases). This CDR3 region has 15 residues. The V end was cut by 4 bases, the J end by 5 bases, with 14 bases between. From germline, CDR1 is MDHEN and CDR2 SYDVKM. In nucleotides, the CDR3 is TGTGCCAGCAGTTGGACAGTCCTGGGAACCGGGGAGCTGTTTTTT. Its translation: CASSWTVLGTGELFF.

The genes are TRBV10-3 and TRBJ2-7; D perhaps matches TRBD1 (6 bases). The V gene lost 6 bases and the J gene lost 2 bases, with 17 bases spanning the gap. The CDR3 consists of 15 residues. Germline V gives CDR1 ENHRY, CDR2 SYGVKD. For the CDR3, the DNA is TGTGCCATCAGACAAACCGGGACACCGGCCTACGAGCAGTACTTC. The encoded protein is CAIRQTGTPAYEQYF.

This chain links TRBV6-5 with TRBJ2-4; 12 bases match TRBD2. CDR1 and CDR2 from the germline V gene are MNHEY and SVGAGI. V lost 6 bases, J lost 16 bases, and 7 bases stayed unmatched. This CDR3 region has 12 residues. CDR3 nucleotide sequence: TGTGCCAGCAGCCGACTAGCGGGAGAAGTATACTTC. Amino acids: CASSRLAGEVYF.

The CDR3, as DNA: TGTGCCAGCAGCTTACCGGGACAGGGGTCATATAGCAATCAGCCCCAGCATTTT. It is translated as CASSLPGQGSYSNQPQHF. The rearrangement uses TRBV7-9 and TRBJ1-5, with 10 bases identical to TRBD1. Germline lookup yields CDR1 SEHNR and CDR2 FQNEAQ (reference sequence). V dropped 2 bases and J dropped 0; count of bases not matched to a gene: 7. This CDR3 has 18 amino acids.

The chain's CDR3 is CASSFSGTANTGELFF. Here the CDR3 DNA reads TGCGCCAGCAGCTTTAGCGGGACCGCGAACACCGGGGAGCTGTTTTTT. The rearrangement joins TRBV5-1 to TRBJ2-2; the match to TRBD2 covers 8 bases. The J segment lost 0 bases and the V segment lost 2 bases, leaving 3 bases of the junction unmatched. CDR1 and CDR2 (germline): SGHRS, YFSETQ. This CDR3 spans 16 amino acids.

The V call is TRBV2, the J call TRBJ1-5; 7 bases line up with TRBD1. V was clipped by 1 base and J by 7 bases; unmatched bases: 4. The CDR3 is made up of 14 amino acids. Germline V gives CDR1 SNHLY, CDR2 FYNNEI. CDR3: CASSEDRGGQPQHF. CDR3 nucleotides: TGTGCCAGCAGTGAAGACAGGGGTGGACAGCCCCAGCATTTT.

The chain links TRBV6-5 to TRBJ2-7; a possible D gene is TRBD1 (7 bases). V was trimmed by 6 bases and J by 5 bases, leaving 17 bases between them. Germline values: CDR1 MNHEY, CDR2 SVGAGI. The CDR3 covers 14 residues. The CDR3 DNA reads TGTGCCAGCAGACCCCCCCAGGGGGGAGACGAGCAGTACTTC. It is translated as CASRPPQGGDEQYF.